The entry below gives a single T cell receptor beta chain sequence along with its context. Its antigen is unknown. Amplification yielded TCR beta CDR3 regions, with RNA transcripts as the source. Carried out on the TCR CDR3, a first-round RT-PCR used the HTBI primer set. TCRdb re-analysed the multiplex PCR reads in MiXCR, keeping a single row per CDR3 protein. This sample yields about 500,000 distinct CDR3 sequences, of which about 16% are seen a single time; 25% to 35% belongs to the top ten. The data derive from a study of T cells in Graves' hyperthyroidism and ophthalmopathy. The study's findings and limits: Through a model of 13 V-J features, ophthalmopathy was separated from stable hyperthyroidism.

Any patient presenting with uncontrolled infection, other autoimmune disease, pregnancy or lactation was left out. Based on clinical symptoms, serum thyroxine and TRAb, thyroid ultrasound and orbital computed tomography, diagnoses were reached. Extraction of PBMCs used approximately 10 ml of fresh peripheral blood. In germline, CDR1 is LGHNA, CDR2 YSLEER. The V and J ends lost 3 bases and 5 bases, in that order; junction bases with no gene match: 5. The CDR3 runs 15 residues. This rearrangement joins TRBV4-3 to TRBJ2-5; 11 positions match TRBD2. Sequencing used blood. This TCR was recovered from a woman aged 30 to 39 with Graves' ophthalmopathy. For the CDR3, the DNA is TGCGCCAGCAGCCAGGCCGGGACTAGCGGTGAGACCCAGTACTTC. Its translation: CASSQAGTSGETQYF.